This T cell receptor beta chain was captured in a study of control samples from healthy donors and cancer patients. The protocol was immunoSEQ multiplex PCR, while the TCRdb copy is restricted to in-frame clones and leaves out a portion. The table includes 150,000 or so clones, approximately 90% detected once. CDR3 size: 13 residues. V lost 3 bases and J 1 base, leaving 7 bases between the germline ends. CDR1 is MDHEN and CDR2 is SYDVKM in the germline V gene. This chain links TRBV28 with TRBJ2-7; D ambiguous. This receptor was obtained from a woman in her 30s in good health. Sequences were obtained from blood. CDR3 residues: CASSFPGSYEQYF. The CDR3, as DNA: TGTGCCAGCAGTTTTCCCGGTTCCTACGAGCAGTACTTC.